This passage covers 28 T cell receptor beta chains from one sample sequenced in a study of neurological immune-mediated disorders. Each CDR3 protein gets one entry after TCRdb re-called the 5' RACE reads with MiXCR. The sample has fewer than 45,000 distinct CDR3 sequences, 7% to 8% seen once. The source material was PBMCs. The source is a woman aged 40 to 50 in good health.

This clonotype was picked up many times. The chain employs TRBV20-1 and TRBJ1-3, with a possible D match to TRBD1 (5 bases). Trimming cost V 5 bases and J 3 bases, with 17 bases left between them. This CDR3 region has 15 residues. CDR1 DFQATT and CDR2 SNEGSKA come from the germline V gene (reference sequence). As DNA, the CDR3 is TGCAGTGCTGCCCGTTCCAGGGTGGGTGGAAACACCATATATTTT. Its protein is CSAARSRVGGNTIYF.

This clonotype appeared many times. J is TRBJ1-1 and V is TRBV18; D not resolved. The CDR3 is made up of 15 amino acids. Trimming removed 3 bases at V and 10 bases at J, with 21 bases between. From germline, CDR1 is KGHSH and CDR2 LQKENI. CDR3 region: CASSPLERKNLGAFF. The CDR3 DNA is TGTGCCAGCTCACCTCTCGAGAGGAAGAATTTAGGAGCTTTCTTT.

This clonotype has ten or more counts. The chain employs TRBV4-1 and TRBJ2-1; unclear D gene. Trimming removed 1 base at V and 1 base at J, with 11 bases between. CDR1 is MGHRA, CDR2 YSYEKL, per germline. The CDR3 sequence is 16 residues long. The CDR3 DNA is TGCGCCAGCAGCCAAGGTATGGGTAGGTCCTACAATGAGCAGTTCTTC. As protein: CASSQGMGRSYNEQFF.

The chain has TRBV3-1 and TRBJ1-1; D gene unclear. CDR3 length: 16 amino acids. CDR1 is LGHDT and CDR2 is YNNKEL in the germline V gene (reference sequence). Trimming removed 1 base from V and 4 bases from J, with 16 bases in between. The CDR3 nucleotides read TGTGCCAGCAGCCAAGGGCCAGGTGGCGCAGGCACTGAAGCTTTCTTT. Amino acid sequence: CASSQGPGGAGTEAFF.

This clonotype was picked up many times. This chain links TRBV25-1 with TRBJ2-1; D ambiguous. V was cut by 7 bases and J by 7 bases, with 14 bases left in between. CDR3 length: 13 amino acids. Per the germline V gene, CDR1 is MGHDK and CDR2 is SYGVNS. CDR3 in amino acids: CASIQPRVNEQFF. In nucleotides, the CDR3 is TGTGCCAGCATCCAACCCCGGGTAAATGAGCAGTTCTTC. The full variable domain, in which reference TRBV25-1 and TRBJ2-1 provide the parts outside the CDR3, is EADIYQTPRYLVIGTGKKITLECSQTMGHDKMYWYQQDPGMELHLIHYSYGVNSTEKGDLSSESTVSRIRTEHFPLTLESARPSHTSQYLCASIQPRVNEQFFGPGTRLTVL.

This clonotype occurred many times. The chain links TRBV18 to TRBJ2-7; D might be TRBD1 or TRBD2, each matching 5 bases. V shed 3 bases and J shed 2 bases, with 11 bases lying between them. The CDR3 consists of 14 residues. Germline V CDR1 and CDR2: KGHSH, LQKENI. The CDR3 bases are TGTGCCAGCTCACCCCGGGGCGGAGCCTACGAGCAGTACTTC. Residues: CASSPRGGAYEQYF.

The table lists this clonotype with many counts. The chain employs TRBV6-4 and TRBJ1-1, with D uncertain. Germline CDR1 MRHNA, CDR2 SNTAGT. Trimming took off 3 bases at V and 1 base at J, with 6 bases between the two ends. The CDR3 runs to 13 residues. CDR3: CASSEVPNTEAFF. The CDR3 nucleotides read TGTGCCAGCAGTGAAGTGCCGAACACTGAAGCTTTCTTT.

There are many counts of this clonotype. V and J are TRBV20-1 and TRBJ2-7; D ambiguous. Looked up from germline, CDR1 is DFQATT and CDR2 is SNEGSKA (reference sequence). There are 13 residues in the CDR3. V lost 3 bases and J lost 0, with 9 bases in between. CDR3 coding DNA: TGCAGTGCTAGTGGCCAGGACTCCTACGAGCAGTACTTC. As protein: CSASGQDSYEQYF.

This clonotype has a count of ten or more. The chain recombines TRBV12-3 or TRBV12-4 with TRBJ2-1, with D possibly being TRBD2 (5 bases). The CDR3 is 14 residues long. Trimming shortened V by 2 bases and J by 7 bases, and 12 bases separated the two germline ends. CDR3 DNA sequence: TGTGCCAGCAGTTTAAGAGGGAGTCTGAATGAGCAGTTCTTC. Residues: CASSLRGSLNEQFF.

This clonotype was counted at least ten times. V usage is TRBV12-3 or TRBV12-4 and J usage is TRBJ1-2; 10 bases fit TRBD1. This CDR3 contains 12 residues. Germline trimming cut 5 bases from V and 14 bases from J; bases unmatched to any gene: 8. Here the CDR3 reads CASSPRQGANTF. Written as DNA, the CDR3 is TGTGCCAGCAGTCCCCGACAGGGGGCAAATACCTTC.

The sample holds many counts of this clonotype. This chain joins TRBV28 and TRBJ1-5; D uncertain. The CDR3 spans 13 residues. V lost 1 base to trimming and J lost 4 bases, with 5 bases between them. The germline CDR1 and CDR2 sequences are MDHEN and SYDVKM. CDR3 amino acids: CASSLSPNQPQHF. CDR3 sequence (DNA): TGTGCCAGCAGTTTATCCCCAAATCAGCCCCAGCATTTT.

This clonotype was seen a few times. The rearrangement uses TRBV3-1 and TRBJ2-5; possible D gene TRBD1, 6 bases. From germline, CDR1 is LGHDT and CDR2 YNNKEL (reference sequence). The CDR3 has 15 residues. The germline V and J ends were trimmed by 0 bases and 5 bases, with 13 bases remaining between them. The CDR3: CASSQEGRGRETQYF. CDR3 nucleotide sequence: TGTGCCAGCAGCCAAGAGGGCAGGGGTCGGGAGACCCAGTACTTC.

This clonotype was counted many times. The chain is built from TRBV9 and TRBJ2-1, with 9 bases matching TRBD2. This CDR3 contains 17 residues. CDR1 is SGDLS, CDR2 YYNGEE, per germline. The V segment lost 3 bases and the J segment 0 bases; nucleotides outside the gene matches: 7. CDR3: CASSATAGGSSYNEQFF. The CDR3 DNA reads as TGTGCCAGCAGCGCCACAGCGGGGGGTAGCTCCTACAATGAGCAGTTCTTC.

This clonotype occurred many times. The V and J genes are TRBV7-9 and TRBJ2-7, with no clear D. Between the trimmed V and J ends, which lost 5 bases and 0 bases, there was a span of 11 bases. Germline V gene sequence: CDR1 SEHNR, CDR2 FQNEAQ (reference sequence). This CDR3 has 14 residues. The CDR3 reads CASSPPKSSYEQYF. The CDR3 DNA reads TGTGCCAGCAGCCCTCCCAAAAGCTCCTACGAGCAGTACTTC. The entire variable domain, with the rest obtained from reference TRBV7-9 and TRBJ2-7, is as follows: DTGVSQNPRHKITKRGQNVTFRCDPISEHNRLYWYRQTLGQGPEFLTYFQNEAQLEKSRLLSDRFSAERPKGSFSTLEIQRTEQGDSAMYLCASSPPKSSYEQYFGPGTRLTVT.

The table lists this clonotype with many counts. V and J are TRBV5-1 and TRBJ2-3, with a weak D call TRBD1 (8 bases). Germline lookup yields CDR1 SGHRS and CDR2 YFSETQ. Trimming left V 4 bases short and J 4 bases short, with 13 bases between. The CDR3 consists of 14 residues. Here the CDR3 reads CASSDTGGADTQYF. Written as DNA, the CDR3 is TGCGCCAGCAGCGACACAGGGGGGGCAGATACGCAGTATTTT. The variable domain in full, with the rest retrieved from reference TRBV5-1 and TRBJ2-3, is KAGVTQTPRYLIKTRGQQVTLSCSPISGHRSVSWYQQTPGQGLQFLFEYFSETQRNKGNFPGRFSGRQFSNSRSEMNVSTLELGDSALYLCASSDTGGADTQYFGPGTRLTVL.

This clonotype was counted many times. The rearrangement links TRBV28 to TRBJ2-2; tentative D call: TRBD2 (5 bases). Germline V gives CDR1 MDHEN, CDR2 SYDVKM. This CDR3 has 13 residues. Trimming pared 5 bases from V and 3 bases from J, leaving 7 bases between. Here the CDR3 DNA reads TGTGCCAGCAGTCCCGGGGACACCGGGGAGCTGTTTTTT. It translates to CASSPGDTGELFF.

This clonotype was detected ten times or more. The V call is TRBV25-1, the J call TRBJ2-1; a weak D match, TRBD1 (5 bases). Deletions cut 4 bases from V and 10 bases from J, with 11 bases between. CDR1 is MGHDK and CDR2 is SYGVNS in the germline V gene. This CDR3 has 12 amino acids. In DNA form, the CDR3 reads TGTGCCAGCAGTGGTAGGGGTTGGGAGCAGTTCTTC. This translates into CASSGRGWEQFF.

This clonotype appeared many times. The chain recombines TRBV28 with TRBJ2-1; D perhaps matches TRBD1 (6 bases). Trimming shortened V by 5 bases and J by 9 bases, and 14 bases separated the two germline ends. The CDR3 has 13 amino acids. The V gene's germline CDR1 is MDHEN and CDR2 SYDVKM. CDR3 bases: TGTGCCAGCAGTCCACAGGGAACCGGTGAGCAGTTCTTC. This translates into CASSPQGTGEQFF.

Of note for this clonotype: A much larger clone lies one base from this, so it may be a read error. The rearrangement joins TRBV5-1 to TRBJ1-5; D is unresolved. The length of the CDR3 is 13 residues. Per the germline V gene, CDR1 is SGHRS and CDR2 is YFSETQ. Trimming cost V 4 bases and J 5 bases, with 10 bases left between them. CDR3 nucleotides: TGCGCCAGCAGCACTGGGAGCGATCAGCCCCAGCATTTT. It is translated as CASSTGSDQPQHF.

This clonotype was counted ten times or more. The V gene is TRBV28, the J gene TRBJ1-5; 8 nucleotides match TRBD1. V lost 11 bases and J lost 2; bases outside the gene matches: 11. This CDR3 contains 15 residues. CDR1 and CDR2 (germline): MDHEN, SYDVKM. CDR3 amino acids: CAVLSSGQGNQPQHF. DNA for the CDR3: TGTGCCGTACTCTCCTCGGGACAGGGCAATCAGCCCCAGCATTTT. Using reference TRBV28 and TRBJ1-5 for the parts outside the CDR3, the full variable domain is DVKVTQSSRYLVKRTGEKVFLECVQDMDHENMFWYRQDPGLGLRLIYFSYDVKMKEKGDIPEGYSVSREKKERFSLILESASTNQTSMYLCAVLSSGQGNQPQHFGDGTRLSIL.

At least ten counts were recorded for this clonotype. The chain couples TRBV28 to TRBJ2-1; 10 bases align to TRBD2. The CDR3 is made up of 13 amino acids. Germline CDR1 MDHEN, CDR2 SYDVKM. Trimming cost V 3 bases and J 14 bases; bases outside gene matches: 7. In nucleotides, the CDR3 is TGTGCCAGCAGTTTGGCTAGCGGGAGCTCGGAGTTCTTC. Protein: CASSLASGSSEFF.

The rearrangement links TRBV6-1 to TRBJ1-1; D remains ambiguous. With 6 bases removed from V and 1 base from J, the gap between germline ends came to 9 bases. The CDR3 sequence is 13 residues long. The germline gives CDR1 MNHNS, CDR2 SASEGT. The CDR3 region is CASSLQRNTEAFF. Here the CDR3 DNA reads TGTGCCAGCAGCCTACAGAGGAACACTGAAGCTTTCTTT.

This clonotype was recorded many times. The chain is built from TRBV5-1 and TRBJ2-1; 9 bases map to TRBD2. Losses at the gene ends were 0 bases for V and 7 bases for J; bases not matched to a gene: 5. The CDR3 consists of 15 residues. Germline V CDR1 and CDR2: SGHRS, YFSETQ. The CDR3 region is CASSLGLAGHNEQFF. The CDR3 DNA follows: TGCGCCAGCAGCTTGGGGCTAGCGGGACATAATGAGCAGTTCTTC.

This clonotype was counted at least ten times. CDR3 sequence (DNA): TGCGCCAGCAGCTTGGCTCCGACTAGGGATGAAGCTTTCTTT. Protein: CASSLAPTRDEAFF. The V gene is TRBV5-1, the J gene TRBJ1-1; no reliable D call. V lost 0 bases, J lost 7 bases, and 13 bases lay in between. CDR1 and CDR2 from the germline V gene are SGHRS and YFSETQ. The CDR3 is 14 amino acids.

This clonotype was recorded at least ten times. The V call is TRBV19, the J call TRBJ2-6; no firm D call. Trimming left V 5 bases short and J 0 bases short, with 8 bases between. Germline CDR1 reads LNHDA; CDR2 reads SQIVND (reference sequence). This CDR3 is 15 amino acids long. CDR3 coding DNA: TGTGCCAGTAGTGCGATAGGCTCTGGGGCCAACGTCCTGACTTTC. It translates to CASSAIGSGANVLTF.

This clonotype was counted ten times or more. A junction end diverges from the germline sequence, so it may reflect a read error. This chain uses TRBV7-7 with TRBJ2-3; D remains ambiguous. CDR1 is SSHAT and CDR2 is FNYEAQ in the germline V gene (reference sequence). CDR3 size: 14 residues. DNA for the CDR3: TGTGCTAGCAGCCCCTCGGCGGACGGACATACGCAGTATTTT. Protein product: CASSPSADGHTQYF. The full variable domain, with the rest looked up from reference TRBV7-7 and TRBJ2-3, is GAGVSQSPRYKVTKRGQDVTLRCDPISSHATLYWYQQALGQGPEFLTYFNYEAQPDKSGLPSDRFSAERPEGSISTLTIQRTEQRDSAMYRCASSPSADGHTQYFGPGTRLTVL.

This clonotype was counted many times. V and J are TRBV20-1 and TRBJ1-1; perhaps TRBD1 as D (5 bases). CDR3 size: 14 residues. The germline CDR1 and CDR2 sequences are DFQATT and SNEGSKA (reference sequence). V dropped 5 bases and J dropped 0 bases, with 13 bases sitting between them. The chain's CDR3 is CSAPPGRMNTEAFF. DNA of the CDR3: TGCAGTGCTCCGCCGGGACGGATGAACACTGAAGCTTTCTTT.

This clonotype was counted many times. The rearrangement joins TRBV2 to TRBJ1-1; 8 bases agree with TRBD1. This CDR3 region has 12 residues. Germline trimming cut 6 bases from V and 10 bases from J; bases unmatched to any gene: 7. Germline CDR1 and CDR2: SNHLY and FYNNEI. The CDR3 coding sequence is TGTGCCAGCAGACTCATTGACAGGGGAGCTTTCTTT. The encoded protein is CASRLIDRGAFF.